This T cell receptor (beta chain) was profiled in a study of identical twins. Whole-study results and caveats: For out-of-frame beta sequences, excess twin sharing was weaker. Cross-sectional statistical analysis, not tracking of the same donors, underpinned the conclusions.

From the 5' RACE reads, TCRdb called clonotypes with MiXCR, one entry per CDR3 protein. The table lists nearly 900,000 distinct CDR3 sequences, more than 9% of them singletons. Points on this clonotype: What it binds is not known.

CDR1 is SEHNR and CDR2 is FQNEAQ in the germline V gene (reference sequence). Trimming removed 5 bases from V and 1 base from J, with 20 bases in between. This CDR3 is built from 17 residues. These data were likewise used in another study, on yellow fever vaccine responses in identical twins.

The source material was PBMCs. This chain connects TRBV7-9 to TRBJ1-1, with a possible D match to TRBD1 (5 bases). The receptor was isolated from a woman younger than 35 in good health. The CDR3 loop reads CASSPSQGRFQNTEAFF. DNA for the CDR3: TGTGCCAGCAGCCCCTCGCAGGGTAGATTTCAGAACACTGAAGCTTTCTTT.